Here is one TCR beta chain with its context. Its matching antigen is unknown. A much larger clone lies a single base off, so this may be a read error. This sample is part of a study of T cells in Graves' hyperthyroidism and ophthalmopathy. General study points: A 13 V-J model separated ophthalmopathy from stable hyperthyroidism. For ophthalmopathy, model prediction preceded onset by a median roughly 6.5 months.

Germline lookup yields CDR1 SGHTA and CDR2 FQGNSA. The CDR3 length is 14 residues. RNA transcripts yielded amplified TCR beta CDR3 regions. First-round RT-PCR with HTBI primers amplified the TCR CDR3 region. TCRdb re-called the multiplex PCR reads with MiXCR, one entry per CDR3 protein. The sample yields 450,000 to 600,000 distinct CDR3 sequences, 11% to 15% seen once. The receptor's source is a woman between 40 and 50 years old with Graves' hyperthyroidism. The chain couples TRBV7-2 to TRBJ1-4; possible D gene TRBD1, 5 bases. Input material: blood. The CDR3 protein is CVSSLLGGGEKLFF. The CDR3 DNA reads as TGTGTCAGCAGCCTCTTGGGGGGAGGTGAAAAACTGTTTTTT.